This section outlines one T cell receptor beta chain sequence together with its context. The junction had 7 bases not matched to a gene; V was cut back by 7 bases and J by 2 bases. The CDR3 contains 15 residues. The germline V gene encodes CDR1 ENHRY and CDR2 SYGVKD. The data were obtained in a study of chemoradiotherapy in HPV16-positive cancers. Profiled with immunoSEQ multiplex PCR; TCRdb holds only in-frame clones, not every one. The profile shows 7,500 to 10,000 clones, around 75% of them singletons. This sequence was found in a human donor with HPV-associated anogenital cancer. The sample was tumor tissue, taken from a patient who underwent chemoradiotherapy. The gene calls are TRBV10-3 and TRBJ2-1, with 8 bases that match TRBD2. The DNA for the CDR3 is TGTGCCATCAAATCTAGCGGGCCGGCCTACAATGAGCAGTTCTTC. Residues: CAIKSSGPAYNEQFF.